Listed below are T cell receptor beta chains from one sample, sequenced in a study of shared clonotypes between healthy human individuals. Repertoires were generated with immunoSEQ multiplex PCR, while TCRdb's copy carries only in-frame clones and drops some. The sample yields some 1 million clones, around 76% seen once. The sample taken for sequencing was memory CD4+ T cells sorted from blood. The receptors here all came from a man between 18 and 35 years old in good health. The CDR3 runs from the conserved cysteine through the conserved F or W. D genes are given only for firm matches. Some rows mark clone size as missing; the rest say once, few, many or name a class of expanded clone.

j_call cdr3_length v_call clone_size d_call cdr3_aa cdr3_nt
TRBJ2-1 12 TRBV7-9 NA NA CASSFRSNEQFF TGTGCCAGCAGCTTTCGAAGCAATGAGCAGTTCTTC
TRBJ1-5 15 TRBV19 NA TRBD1 CASSPRGQGNQPQHF TGTGCCAGTAGTCCTCGGGGACAGGGTAATCAGCCCCAGCATTTT
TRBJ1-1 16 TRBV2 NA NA CASTPLDDSTATEAFF TGTGCCAGCACCCCACTCGATGACAGTACTGCGACTGAAGCTTTCTTT
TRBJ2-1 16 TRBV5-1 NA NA CASSDPTSAMYNEQFF TGCGCCAGCAGCGACCCGACTAGTGCTATGTACAATGAGCAGTTCTTC
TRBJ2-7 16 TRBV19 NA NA CASRLFAGEDSYEQYF TGTGCCAGTAGATTGTTCGCAGGGGAGGACTCCTACGAGCAGTACTTC
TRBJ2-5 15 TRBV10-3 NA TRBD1 CAISEGTGERETQYF TGTGCCATCAGTGAAGGGACAGGGGAGAGAGAGACCCAGTACTTC
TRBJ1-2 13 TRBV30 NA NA CAWSVGRVYGYTF TGTGCCTGGAGTGTAGGCAGGGTCTATGGCTACACCTTC
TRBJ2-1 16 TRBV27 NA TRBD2 CASYRLAGGYYNEQFF TGTGCCAGCTACCGACTAGCGGGGGGATACTACAATGAGCAGTTCTTC
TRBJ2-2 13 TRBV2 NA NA CASSGSGTGELFF TGTGCCAGCAGCGGGTCCGGCACCGGGGAGCTGTTTTTT
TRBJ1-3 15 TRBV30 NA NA CAWSEQSISGNTIYF TGTGCCTGGAGTGAACAGAGTATCTCTGGAAACACCATATATTTT
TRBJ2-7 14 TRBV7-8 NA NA CASSLAELSYEQYF TGTGCCAGCAGCTTAGCAGAGTTGTCGTACGAGCAGTACTTC
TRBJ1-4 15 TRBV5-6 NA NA CASSLAVVTNEKLFF TGTGCCAGCAGCTTGGCAGTGGTGACTAATGAAAAACTGTTTTTT
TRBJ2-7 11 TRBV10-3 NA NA CAISGSGEQYF TGTGCCATCAGTGGTAGCGGCGAGCAGTACTTC
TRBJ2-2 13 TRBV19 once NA CASIRLFTGELFF TGTGCCAGTATTCGACTTTTCACCGGGGAGCTGTTTTTT
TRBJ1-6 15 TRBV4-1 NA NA CASSQRGPANSPLHF TGCGCCAGCAGCCAAAGGGGTCCGGCCAATTCACCCCTCCACTTT
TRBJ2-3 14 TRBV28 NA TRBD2 CASSGTSGGDTQYF TGTGCCAGCTCCGGGACTAGCGGAGGAGATACGCAGTATTTT
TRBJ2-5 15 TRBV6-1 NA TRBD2 CASSELAGVRETQYF TGTGCCAGCAGTGAACTAGCGGGGGTCCGGGAGACCCAGTACTTC
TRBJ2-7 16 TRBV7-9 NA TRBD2 CASSSQPGGSSYEQYF TGTGCCAGCAGCTCCCAGCCGGGGGGAAGCTCCTACGAGCAGTACTTC
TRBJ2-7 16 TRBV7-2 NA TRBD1 CASSFRGQTGIYEQYF TGTGCCAGCAGCTTCCGGGGCCAGACAGGGATCTACGAGCAGTACTTC
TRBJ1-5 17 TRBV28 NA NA CASSRRATGGSNQPQHF TGTGCCAGCAGTCGCCGAGCCACGGGCGGTAGCAATCAGCCCCAGCATTTT
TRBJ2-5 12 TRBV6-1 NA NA CASSEQRETQYF TGTGCCAGCAGTGAACAGCGAGAGACCCAGTACTTC
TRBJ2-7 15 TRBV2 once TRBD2 CASRLTSGGFYEQYF TGTGCCAGCAGATTAACTAGCGGGGGTTTCTACGAGCAGTACTTC
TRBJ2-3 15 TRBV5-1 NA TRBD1 CASSPGQGPIPAQYF TGCGCCAGCAGCCCTGGACAGGGCCCCATCCCAGCGCAGTATTTT
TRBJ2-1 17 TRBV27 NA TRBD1 CASSLSDRGFSYNEQFF TGTGCCAGCAGTTTATCCGACAGGGGGTTCTCCTACAATGAGCAGTTCTTC
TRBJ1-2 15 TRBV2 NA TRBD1 CASRQGLETNYGYTF TGTGCCAGCAGACAGGGGCTGGAGACTAACTATGGCTACACCTTC
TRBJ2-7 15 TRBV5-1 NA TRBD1 CASSRGQGDKEEQYF TGCGCCAGCAGCCGGGGACAGGGGGACAAAGAGGAGCAGTACTTC
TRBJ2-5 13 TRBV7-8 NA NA CASNVQGQETQYF TGTGCCAGCAACGTACAGGGTCAAGAGACCCAGTACTTC
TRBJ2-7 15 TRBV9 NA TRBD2 CASSPRTSGNYEQYF TGTGCCAGCAGCCCCCGGACTAGCGGGAATTACGAGCAGTACTTC
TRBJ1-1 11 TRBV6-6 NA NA CASNGLLEAFF TGTGCCAGCAATGGACTTCTTGAAGCTTTCTTT
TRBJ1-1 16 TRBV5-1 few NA CASSLEFRALNTEAFF TGCGCCAGCAGCTTGGAGTTCCGAGCGTTAAACACTGAAGCTTTCTTT
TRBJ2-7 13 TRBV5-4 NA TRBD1 CASRPWTGAEQYF TGTGCCAGCAGACCGTGGACAGGGGCCGAGCAGTACTTC
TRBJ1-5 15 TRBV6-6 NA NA CASSYSTEANQPQHF TGTGCCAGCAGTTACTCAACAGAGGCCAATCAGCCCCAGCATTTT
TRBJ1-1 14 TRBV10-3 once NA CAIRTERMNTEAFF TGTGCCATCAGAACGGAGAGAATGAACACTGAAGCTTTCTTT
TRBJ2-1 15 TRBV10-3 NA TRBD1 CAISPGQGENNEQFF TGTGCCATCAGTCCGGGACAGGGCGAGAACAATGAGCAGTTCTTC
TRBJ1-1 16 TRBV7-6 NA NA CASSKFGAPSGTEAFF TGTGCCAGCAGCAAATTCGGGGCACCCAGTGGCACTGAAGCTTTCTTT
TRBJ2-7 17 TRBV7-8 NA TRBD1 CASSLDSGTGTAYEQYF TGTGCCAGCAGCTTAGATTCCGGGACCGGGACAGCCTACGAGCAGTACTTC
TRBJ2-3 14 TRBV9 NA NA CASSVGTGTDTQYF TGTGCCAGCAGCGTCGGGACCGGCACAGATACGCAGTATTTT
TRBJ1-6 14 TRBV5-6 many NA CASSLYRAGSPLHF TGTGCCAGCAGCTTGTACAGGGCAGGTTCACCCCTCCACTTT
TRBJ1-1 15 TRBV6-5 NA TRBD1 CASSPPGQGTSEAFF TGTGCCAGCAGTCCCCCGGGACAGGGGACCTCGGAAGCTTTCTTT
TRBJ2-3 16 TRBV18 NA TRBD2 CASSPLAGGPTDTQYF TGTGCCAGCTCACCACTAGCGGGAGGACCCACAGATACGCAGTATTTT
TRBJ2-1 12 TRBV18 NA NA CASSPPVGVWFF TGTGCCAGCTCACCACCGGTGGGGGTATGGTTCTTC
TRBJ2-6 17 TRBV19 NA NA CASSVELTQSRANVLTF TGTGCCAGTAGTGTAGAATTGACACAAAGTCGGGCCAACGTCCTGACTTTC
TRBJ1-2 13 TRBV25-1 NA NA CASSHDRFGGYTF TGTGCCAGCAGTCATGACAGGTTCGGCGGCTACACCTTC
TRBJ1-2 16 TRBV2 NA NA CASSPLRGEGATGYTF TGTGCCAGCAGCCCCCTGAGGGGGGAGGGAGCAACTGGCTACACCTTC
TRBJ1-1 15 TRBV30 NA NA CAWSDFLDRNTEAFF TGTGCCTGGAGTGACTTTTTGGACAGGAACACTGAAGCTTTCTTT
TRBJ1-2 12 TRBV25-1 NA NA CASSEAGSGYTF TGTGCCAGCAGTGAAGCAGGATCTGGCTACACCTTC
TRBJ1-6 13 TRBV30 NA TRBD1 CAWRDRGYSPLHF TGTGCCTGGAGAGACAGGGGATATTCACCCCTCCACTTT
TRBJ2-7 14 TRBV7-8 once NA CASGLGVTSYEQYF TGTGCCAGCGGGTTGGGAGTAACGTCCTACGAGCAGTACTTC
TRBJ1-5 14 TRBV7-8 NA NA CASSFKDGNQPQHF TGTGCCAGCAGCTTTAAGGACGGTAATCAGCCCCAGCATTTT
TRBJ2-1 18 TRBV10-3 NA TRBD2 CAISGSGTSGSKYNEQFF TGTGCCATCAGTGGATCAGGAACTAGCGGGAGTAAGTACAATGAGCAGTTCTTC
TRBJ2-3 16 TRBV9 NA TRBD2 CASSVGSGGLTDTQYF TGTGCCAGCAGCGTAGGTAGCGGGGGGCTCACAGATACGCAGTATTTT
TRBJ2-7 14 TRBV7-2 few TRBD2 CASSRLAGTYEQYF TGTGCCAGCAGTCGGCTAGCGGGAACCTACGAGCAGTACTTC
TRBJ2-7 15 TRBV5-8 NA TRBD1 CASSLHMDRGYEQYF TGTGCCAGCAGCTTGCATATGGACAGGGGATACGAGCAGTACTTC
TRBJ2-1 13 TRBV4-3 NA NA CASSQDMAGTHFF TGCGCCAGCAGCCAAGATATGGCGGGGACCCATTTCTTC
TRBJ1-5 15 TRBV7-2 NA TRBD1 CASSFGTGGRQPQHF TGTGCCAGCAGCTTTGGGACAGGGGGTAGGCAGCCCCAGCATTTT
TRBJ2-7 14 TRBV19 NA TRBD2 CASSYSGSSNEQYF TGTGCCAGTTCCTATAGCGGGAGCTCGAACGAGCAGTACTTC
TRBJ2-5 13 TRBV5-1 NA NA CASSLVLQETQYF TGCGCCAGCAGCTTGGTCCTACAAGAGACCCAGTACTTC
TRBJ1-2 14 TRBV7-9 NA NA CASSLDTVNYGYTF TGTGCCAGCAGCTTGGACACAGTTAACTATGGCTACACCTTC
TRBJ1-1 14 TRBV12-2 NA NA CASEGAISNTEAFF TGTGCATCCGAGGGGGCCATTTCGAACACTGAAGCTTTCTTT
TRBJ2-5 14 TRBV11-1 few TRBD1 CASGQGQEGETQYF TGTGCCAGCGGCCAGGGACAGGAGGGCGAGACCCAGTACTTC